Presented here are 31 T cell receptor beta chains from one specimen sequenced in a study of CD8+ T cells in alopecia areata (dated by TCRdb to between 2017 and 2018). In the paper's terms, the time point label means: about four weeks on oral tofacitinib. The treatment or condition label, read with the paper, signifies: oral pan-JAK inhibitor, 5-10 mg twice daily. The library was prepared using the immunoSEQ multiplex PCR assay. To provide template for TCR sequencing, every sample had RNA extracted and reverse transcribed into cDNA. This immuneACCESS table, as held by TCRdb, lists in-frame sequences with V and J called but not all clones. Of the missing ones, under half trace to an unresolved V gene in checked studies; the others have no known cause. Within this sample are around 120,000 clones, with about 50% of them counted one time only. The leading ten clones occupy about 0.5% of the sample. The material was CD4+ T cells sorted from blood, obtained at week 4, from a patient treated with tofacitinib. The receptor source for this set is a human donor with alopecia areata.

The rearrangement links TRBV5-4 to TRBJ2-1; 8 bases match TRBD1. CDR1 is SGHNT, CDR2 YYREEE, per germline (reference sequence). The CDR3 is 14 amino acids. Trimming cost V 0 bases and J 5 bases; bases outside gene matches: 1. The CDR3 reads CASSLGQGNNEQFF. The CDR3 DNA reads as TGTGCCAGCAGCTTGGGACAGGGGAACAATGAGCAGTTCTTC.

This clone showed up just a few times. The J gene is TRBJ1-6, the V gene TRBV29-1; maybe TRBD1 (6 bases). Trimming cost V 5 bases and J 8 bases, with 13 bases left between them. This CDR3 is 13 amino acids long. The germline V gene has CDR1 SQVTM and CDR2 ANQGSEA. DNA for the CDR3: TGCAGCGTTACCTTGGGACATGATTCACCCCTCCACTTT. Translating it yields CSVTLGHDSPLHF.

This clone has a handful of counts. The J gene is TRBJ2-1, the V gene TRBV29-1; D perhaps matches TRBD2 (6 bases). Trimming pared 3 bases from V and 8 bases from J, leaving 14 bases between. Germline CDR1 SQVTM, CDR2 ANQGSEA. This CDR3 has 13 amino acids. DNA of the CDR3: TGCAGCGTTGAGGTAGGAGGGGTCGATGAGCAGTTCTTC. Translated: CSVEVGGVDEQFF.

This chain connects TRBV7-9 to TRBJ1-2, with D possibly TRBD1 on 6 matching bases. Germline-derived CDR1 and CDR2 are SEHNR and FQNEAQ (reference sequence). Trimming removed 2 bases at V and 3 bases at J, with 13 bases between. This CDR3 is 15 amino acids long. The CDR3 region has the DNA TGTGCCAGCAGCTTATCCCGGACAGAGGACTATGGCTACACCTTC. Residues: CASSLSRTEDYGYTF.

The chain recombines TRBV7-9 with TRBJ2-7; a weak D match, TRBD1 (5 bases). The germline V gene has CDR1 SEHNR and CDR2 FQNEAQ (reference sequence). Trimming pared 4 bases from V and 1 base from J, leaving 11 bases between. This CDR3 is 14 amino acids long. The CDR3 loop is CASSSAGWSYEQYF. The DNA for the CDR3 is TGTGCCAGCAGCTCAGCAGGGTGGTCCTACGAGCAGTACTTC.

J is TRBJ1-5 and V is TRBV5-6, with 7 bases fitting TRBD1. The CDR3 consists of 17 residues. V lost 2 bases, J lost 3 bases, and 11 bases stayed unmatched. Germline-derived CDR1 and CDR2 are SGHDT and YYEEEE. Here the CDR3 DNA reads TGTGCCAGCAGCTTAAACAGGGGACTGAGTAACAATCAGCCCCAGCATTTT. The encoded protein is CASSLNRGLSNNQPQHF.

The CDR3 region has the DNA TGCGCCAGCAGCAGCGCAGGGTACGGAGACTATGGCTACACCTTC. Translation gives CASSSAGYGDYGYTF. V is TRBV5-1 and J is TRBJ1-2; a possible D gene is TRBD1 (5 bases). Trimming stripped 4 bases from V and 3 bases from J, with 16 bases between. CDR1 and CDR2 (germline): SGHRS, YFSETQ. This CDR3 has 15 residues.

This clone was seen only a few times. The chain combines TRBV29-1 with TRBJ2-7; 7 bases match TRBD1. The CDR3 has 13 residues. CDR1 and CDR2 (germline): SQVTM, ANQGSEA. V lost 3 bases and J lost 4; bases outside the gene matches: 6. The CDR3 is CSVDLGTDYEQYF. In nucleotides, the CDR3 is TGCAGCGTTGACTTAGGGACAGATTACGAGCAGTACTTC.

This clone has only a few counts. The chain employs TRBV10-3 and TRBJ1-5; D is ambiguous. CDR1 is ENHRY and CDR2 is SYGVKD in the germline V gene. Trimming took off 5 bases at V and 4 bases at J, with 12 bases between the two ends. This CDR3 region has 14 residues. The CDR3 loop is CAISSGVSNQPQHF. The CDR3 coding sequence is TGTGCCATCAGTAGTGGGGTCTCTAATCAGCCCCAGCATTTT.

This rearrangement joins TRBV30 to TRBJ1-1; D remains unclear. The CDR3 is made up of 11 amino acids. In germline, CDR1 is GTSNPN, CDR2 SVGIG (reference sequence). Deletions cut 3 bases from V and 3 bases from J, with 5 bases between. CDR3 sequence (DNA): TGTGCCTGGAGGGGGTACACTGAAGCTTTCTTT. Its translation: CAWRGYTEAFF.

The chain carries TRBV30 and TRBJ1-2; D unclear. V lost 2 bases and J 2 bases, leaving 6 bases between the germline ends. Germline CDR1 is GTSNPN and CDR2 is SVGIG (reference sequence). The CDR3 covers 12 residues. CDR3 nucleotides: TGTGCCTGGAGTTATATCAACTATGGCTACACCTTC. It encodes CAWSYINYGYTF.

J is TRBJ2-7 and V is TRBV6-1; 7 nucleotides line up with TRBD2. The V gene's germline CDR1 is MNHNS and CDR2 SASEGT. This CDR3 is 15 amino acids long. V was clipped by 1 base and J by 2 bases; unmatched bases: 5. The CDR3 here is CASSEVGGGPYEQYF. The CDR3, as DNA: TGTGCCAGCAGTGAAGTAGGCGGGGGACCCTACGAGCAGTACTTC.

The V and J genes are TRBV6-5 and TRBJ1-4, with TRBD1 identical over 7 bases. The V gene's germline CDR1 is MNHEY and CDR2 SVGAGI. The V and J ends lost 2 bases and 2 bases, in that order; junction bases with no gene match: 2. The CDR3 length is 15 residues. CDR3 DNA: TGTGCCAGCAGTTACAGGGGGCTTACTAATGAAAAACTGTTTTTT. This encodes CASSYRGLTNEKLFF.

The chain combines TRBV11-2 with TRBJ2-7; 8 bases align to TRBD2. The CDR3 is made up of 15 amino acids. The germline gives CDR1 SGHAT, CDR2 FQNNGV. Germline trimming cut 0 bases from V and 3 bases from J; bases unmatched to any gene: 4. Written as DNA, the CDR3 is TGTGCCAGCAGCTTAGATCGGGGGGGCCTCTACGAGCAGTACTTC. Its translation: CASSLDRGGLYEQYF.

CDR3 nucleotides: TGTGCCAGCAGTTACGGTCGGTTCGAGCTCTATGGCTACACCTTC. It translates to CASSYGRFELYGYTF. The V and J genes are TRBV6-5 and TRBJ1-2; no definite D call. This CDR3 region has 15 residues. Germline V gives CDR1 MNHEY, CDR2 SVGAGI. With 2 bases removed from V and 4 bases from J, the gap between germline ends came to 14 bases.

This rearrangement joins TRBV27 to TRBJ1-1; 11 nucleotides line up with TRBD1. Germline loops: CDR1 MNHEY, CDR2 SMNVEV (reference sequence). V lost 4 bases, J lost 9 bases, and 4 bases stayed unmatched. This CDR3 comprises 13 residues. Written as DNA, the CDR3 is TGTGCCAGCAGTTCGGGGACAGGGGGTAAAGCTTTCTTT. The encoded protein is CASSSGTGGKAFF.

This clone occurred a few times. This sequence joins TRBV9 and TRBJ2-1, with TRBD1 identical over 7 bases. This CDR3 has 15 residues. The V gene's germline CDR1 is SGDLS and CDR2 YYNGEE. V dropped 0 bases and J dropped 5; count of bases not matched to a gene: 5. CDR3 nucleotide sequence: TGTGCCAGCAGCGTAGGAGGGACAGCGAACAATGAGCAGTTCTTC. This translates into CASSVGGTANNEQFF. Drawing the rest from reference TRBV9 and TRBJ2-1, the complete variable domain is DSGVTQTPKHLITATGQRVTLRCSPRSGDLSVYWYQQSLDQGLQFLIQYYNGEERAKGNILERFSAQQFPDLHSELNLSSLELGDSALYFCASSVGGTANNEQFFGPGTRLTVL.

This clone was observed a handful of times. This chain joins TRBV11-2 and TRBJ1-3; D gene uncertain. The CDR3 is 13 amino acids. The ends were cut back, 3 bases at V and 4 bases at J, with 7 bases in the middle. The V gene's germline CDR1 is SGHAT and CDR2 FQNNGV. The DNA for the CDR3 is TGTGCCAGCAGCTTTGGAGGGGGAAACACCATATATTTT. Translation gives CASSFGGGNTIYF.

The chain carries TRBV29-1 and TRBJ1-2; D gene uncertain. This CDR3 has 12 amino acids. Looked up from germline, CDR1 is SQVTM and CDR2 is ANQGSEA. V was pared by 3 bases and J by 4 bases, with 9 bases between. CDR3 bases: TGCAGCGTTGACCTGTCCGCCTATGGCTACACCTTC. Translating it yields CSVDLSAYGYTF.

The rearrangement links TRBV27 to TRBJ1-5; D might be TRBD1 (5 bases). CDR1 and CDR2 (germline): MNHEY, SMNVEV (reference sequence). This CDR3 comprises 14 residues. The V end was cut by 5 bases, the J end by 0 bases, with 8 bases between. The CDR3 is CASSQGYSNQPQHF. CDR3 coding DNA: TGTGCCAGCAGTCAGGGCTATAGCAATCAGCCCCAGCATTTT.

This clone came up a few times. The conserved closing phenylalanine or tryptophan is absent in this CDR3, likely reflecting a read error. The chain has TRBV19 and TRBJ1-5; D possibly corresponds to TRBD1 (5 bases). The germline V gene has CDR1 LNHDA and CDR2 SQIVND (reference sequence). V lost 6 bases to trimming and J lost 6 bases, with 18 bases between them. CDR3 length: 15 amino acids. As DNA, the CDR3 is TGTGCCAGTAGCCCCTGGGGGGGAAAAAGTCAGCCCCAGCATCTT. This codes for CASSPWGGKSQPQHL.

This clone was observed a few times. The chain's CDR3 is CAQSRAGGGTDTQYF. The CDR3, as DNA: TGTGCCCAAAGTCGAGCGGGAGGAGGAACAGATACGCAGTATTTT. The V and J genes are TRBV30 and TRBJ2-3, with 9 bases identical to TRBD2. The V segment lost 8 bases and the J segment 3 bases; nucleotides outside the gene matches: 12. Germline-derived CDR1 and CDR2 are GTSNPN and SVGIG (reference sequence). This CDR3 contains 15 residues. The whole variable domain, filled in from reference TRBV30 and TRBJ2-3, reads SQTIHQWPATLVQPVGSPLSLECTVEGTSNPNLYWYRQAAGRGLQLLFYSVGIGQISSEVPQNLSASRPQDRQFILSSKKLLLSDSGFYLCAQSRAGGGTDTQYFGPGTRLTVL.

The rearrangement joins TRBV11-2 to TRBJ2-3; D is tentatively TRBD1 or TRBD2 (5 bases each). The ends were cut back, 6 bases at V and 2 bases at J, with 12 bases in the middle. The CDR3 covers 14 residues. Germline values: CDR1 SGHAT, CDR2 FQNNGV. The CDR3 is CASRLGAFTDTQYF. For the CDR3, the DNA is TGTGCCAGCAGGCTCGGGGCGTTCACAGATACGCAGTATTTT.

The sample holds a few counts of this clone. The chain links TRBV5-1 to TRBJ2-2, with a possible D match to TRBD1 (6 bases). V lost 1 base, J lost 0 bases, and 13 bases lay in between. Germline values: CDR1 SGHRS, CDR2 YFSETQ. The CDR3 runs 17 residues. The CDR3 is CASSLIVTGPNTGELFF. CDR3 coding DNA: TGCGCCAGCAGCTTGATCGTGACAGGCCCGAACACCGGGGAGCTGTTTTTT.

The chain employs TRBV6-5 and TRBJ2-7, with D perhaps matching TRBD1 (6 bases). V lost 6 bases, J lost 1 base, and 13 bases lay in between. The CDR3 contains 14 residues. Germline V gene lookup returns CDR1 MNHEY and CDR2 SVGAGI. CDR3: CASSPRTESYEQYF. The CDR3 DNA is TGTGCCAGCAGCCCCAGGACAGAATCCTACGAGCAGTACTTC.

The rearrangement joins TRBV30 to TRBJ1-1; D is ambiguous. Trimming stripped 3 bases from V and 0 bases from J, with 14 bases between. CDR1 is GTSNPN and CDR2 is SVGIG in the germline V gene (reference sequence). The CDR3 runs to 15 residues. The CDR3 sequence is CAWRRDGWMNTEAFF. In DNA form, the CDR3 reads TGTGCCTGGAGACGCGACGGCTGGATGAACACTGAAGCTTTCTTT.

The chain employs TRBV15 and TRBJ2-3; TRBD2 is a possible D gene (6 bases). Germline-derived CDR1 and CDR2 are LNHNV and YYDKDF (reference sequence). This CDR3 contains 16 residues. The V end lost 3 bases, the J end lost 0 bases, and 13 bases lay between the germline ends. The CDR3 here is CATSRAPGLSTDTQYF. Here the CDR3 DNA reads TGTGCCACCAGCAGGGCTCCGGGACTCAGCACAGATACGCAGTATTTT.

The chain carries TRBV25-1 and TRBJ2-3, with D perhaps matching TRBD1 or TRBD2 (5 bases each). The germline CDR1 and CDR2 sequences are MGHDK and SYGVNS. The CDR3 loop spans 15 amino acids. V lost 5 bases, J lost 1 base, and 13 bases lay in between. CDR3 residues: CASSKPRGGTDTQYF. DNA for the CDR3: TGTGCCAGCAGTAAGCCCCGAGGGGGCACAGATACGCAGTATTTT.

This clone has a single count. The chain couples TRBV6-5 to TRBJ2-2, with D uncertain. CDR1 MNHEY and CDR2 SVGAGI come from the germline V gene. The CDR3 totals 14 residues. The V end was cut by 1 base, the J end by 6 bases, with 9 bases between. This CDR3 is CASSYFGTPGELFF. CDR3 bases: TGTGCCAGCAGTTACTTCGGTACCCCCGGGGAGCTGTTTTTT.

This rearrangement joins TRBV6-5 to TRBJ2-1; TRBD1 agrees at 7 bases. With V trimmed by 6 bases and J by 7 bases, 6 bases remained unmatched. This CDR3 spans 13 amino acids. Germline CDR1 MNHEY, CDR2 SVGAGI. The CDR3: CASSGQAQNEQFF. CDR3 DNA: TGTGCCAGCAGCGGACAGGCACAAAATGAGCAGTTCTTC.

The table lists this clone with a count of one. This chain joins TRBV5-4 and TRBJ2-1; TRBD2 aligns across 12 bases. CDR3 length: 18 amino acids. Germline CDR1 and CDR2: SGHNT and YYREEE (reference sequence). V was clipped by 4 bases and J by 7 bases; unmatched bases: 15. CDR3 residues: CASSPLPMTSGSLNEQFF. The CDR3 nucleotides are TGTGCCAGCAGCCCCCTACCTATGACTAGCGGGAGTCTTAATGAGCAGTTCTTC.